These T cell receptor beta chains were read from a single sample in a study of cytomegalovirus exposure and HLA in healthy donors. Using immunoSEQ multiplex PCR, the repertoire was profiled, and TCRdb retains in-frame clones only, with some absent. The sample has around 140,000 clones, more than 75% seen once; the top ten hold just over 8%. Sequencing was performed on PBMCs. The source of these receptors is a woman between 50 and 59 years old in good health and CMV-seropositive. The CDR3 runs from the conserved cysteine through the conserved F or W. Each record gives: J gene, V gene, D gene, clone size, CDR3 protein, CDR3 DNA. A D gene is named only where the DNA matches it firmly. Clone size is stated in some rows and not others, as once, few, many or a class when expanded.

J: TRBJ1-4
V: TRBV28
D: .
size: .
CDR3: CASTLAGTTNEKLFF
DNA: TGTGCCAGCACCTTGGCAGGGACAACTAATGAAAAACTGTTTTTT

J: TRBJ1-6
V: TRBV6-1
D: TRBD1
size: .
CDR3: CATDAGTGTPLHF
DNA: TGTGCCACAGATGCCGGGACAGGGACACCCCTCCACTTT

J: TRBJ1-3
V: TRBV9
D: .
size: .
CDR3: CASSVDSARGGTITSDTIYF
DNA: TGTGCCAGCAGCGTCGACTCCGCGCGGGGAGGGACAATTACGTCGGACACCATATATTTT

J: TRBJ2-7
V: TRBV4-1
D: .
size: .
CDR3: CASSQSPLSVEQYF
DNA: TGCGCCAGCAGCCAATCCCCCCTTAGCGTCGAGCAGTACTTC

J: TRBJ1-4
V: TRBV2
D: TRBD1
size: once
CDR3: CASIDRAHPEKLFF
DNA: TGTGCCAGCATTGACAGGGCGCATCCAGAAAAACTGTTTTTT

J: TRBJ1-2
V: TRBV5-1
D: TRBD1
size: .
CDR3: CASSLVGTGGGGYTF
DNA: TGCGCCAGCAGCTTGGTTGGGACAGGAGGGGGTGGCTACACCTTC

J: TRBJ1-2
V: TRBV9
D: TRBD1
size: .
CDR3: CASSFSQQGAEGYTF
DNA: TGTGCCAGCAGCTTTTCTCAACAGGGGGCCGAAGGCTACACCTTC

J: TRBJ2-5
V: TRBV29-1
D: TRBD2
size: .
CDR3: CSSGERGGQKETQYF
DNA: TGCAGCTCCGGGGAGCGGGGGGGCCAAAAAGAGACCCAGTACTTC

J: TRBJ1-2
V: TRBV11-2
D: .
size: .
CDR3: CASSLGPLIYGYTF
DNA: TGTGCCAGCAGCTTAGGTCCGTTAATCTATGGCTACACCTTC

J: TRBJ2-7
V: TRBV5-1
D: .
size: .
CDR3: CASSLTSGYEQYF
DNA: TGCGCCAGCAGTCTTACTTCTGGCTACGAGCAGTACTTC

J: TRBJ1-1
V: TRBV2
D: TRBD1
size: .
CDR3: CASSLGQGRNTEAFF
DNA: TGTGCCAGCAGTCTCGGACAGGGGAGGAACACTGAAGCTTTCTTT

J: TRBJ2-5
V: TRBV7-9
D: .
size: .
CDR3: CASSLAGEAQYF
DNA: TGTGCCAGCAGCTTAGCGGGGGAGGCCCAGTACTTC

J: TRBJ2-7
V: TRBV7-9
D: TRBD1
size: .
CDR3: CSIEGQNYEQYF
DNA: TGTTCCATCGAGGGACAGAACTACGAGCAGTACTTC

J: TRBJ2-1
V: TRBV4-2
D: TRBD1
size: .
CDR3: CASSQDGYRGQFF
DNA: TGTGCCAGCAGCCAAGATGGTTACAGGGGGCAGTTCTTC

J: TRBJ2-1
V: TRBV10-2
D: TRBD1
size: .
CDR3: CASSDPRTGSEDEQFF
DNA: TGCGCCAGCAGTGACCCTAGGACAGGTTCTGAGGATGAGCAGTTCTTC

J: TRBJ2-2
V: TRBV27
D: TRBD1
size: .
CDR3: CASSNRGQAGELFF
DNA: TGTGCCAGCAGTAACAGGGGGCAAGCCGGGGAGCTGTTTTTT